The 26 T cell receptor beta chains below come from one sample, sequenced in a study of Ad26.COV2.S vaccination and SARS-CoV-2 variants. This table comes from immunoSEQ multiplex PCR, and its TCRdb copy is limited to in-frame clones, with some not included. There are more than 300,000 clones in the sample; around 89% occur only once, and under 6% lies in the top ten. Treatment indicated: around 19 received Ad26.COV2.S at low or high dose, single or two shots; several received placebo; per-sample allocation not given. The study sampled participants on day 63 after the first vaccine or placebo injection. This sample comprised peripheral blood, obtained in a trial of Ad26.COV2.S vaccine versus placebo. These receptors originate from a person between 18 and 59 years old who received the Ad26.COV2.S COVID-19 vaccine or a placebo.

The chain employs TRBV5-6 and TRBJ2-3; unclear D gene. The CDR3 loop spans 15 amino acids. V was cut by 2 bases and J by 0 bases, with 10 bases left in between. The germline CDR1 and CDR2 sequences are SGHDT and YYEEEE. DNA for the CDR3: TGTGCCAGCAGCTTAGCAGGACCGAGCACAGATACGCAGTATTTT. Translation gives CASSLAGPSTDTQYF.

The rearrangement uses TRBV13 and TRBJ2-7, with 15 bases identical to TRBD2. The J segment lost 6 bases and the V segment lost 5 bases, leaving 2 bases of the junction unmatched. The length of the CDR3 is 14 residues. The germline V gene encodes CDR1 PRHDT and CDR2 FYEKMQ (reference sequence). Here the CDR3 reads CASSLGLAGGEQYF. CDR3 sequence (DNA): TGTGCCAGCAGCCTGGGACTAGCGGGAGGCGAGCAGTACTTC.

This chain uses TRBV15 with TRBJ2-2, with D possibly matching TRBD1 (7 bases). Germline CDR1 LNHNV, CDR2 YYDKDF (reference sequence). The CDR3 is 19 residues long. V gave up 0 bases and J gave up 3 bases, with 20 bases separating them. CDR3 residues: CATSRDPFLEGQYTGELFF. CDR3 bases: TGTGCCACCAGCAGAGATCCTTTTTTGGAGGGACAGTACACCGGGGAGCTGTTTTTT.

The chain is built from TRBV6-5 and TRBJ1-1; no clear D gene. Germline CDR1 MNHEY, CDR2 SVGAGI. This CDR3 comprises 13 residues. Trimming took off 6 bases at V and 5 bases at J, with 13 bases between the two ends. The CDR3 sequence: CASRSYQETEAFF. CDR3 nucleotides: TGTGCCAGCAGATCCTATCAGGAAACTGAAGCTTTCTTT.

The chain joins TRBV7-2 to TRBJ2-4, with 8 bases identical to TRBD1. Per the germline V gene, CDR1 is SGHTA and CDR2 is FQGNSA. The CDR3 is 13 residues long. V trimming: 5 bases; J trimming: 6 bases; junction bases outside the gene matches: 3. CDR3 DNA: TGTGCCAGCAGCCAAGGACAGGGAAACATTCAGTACTTC. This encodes CASSQGQGNIQYF. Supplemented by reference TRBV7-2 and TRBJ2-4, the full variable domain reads GAGVSQSPSNKVTEKGKDVELRCDPISGHTALYWYRQSLGQGLEFLIYFQGNSAPDKSGLPSDRFSAERTGGSVSTLTIQRTQQEDSAVYLCASSQGQGNIQYFGAGTRLSVL.

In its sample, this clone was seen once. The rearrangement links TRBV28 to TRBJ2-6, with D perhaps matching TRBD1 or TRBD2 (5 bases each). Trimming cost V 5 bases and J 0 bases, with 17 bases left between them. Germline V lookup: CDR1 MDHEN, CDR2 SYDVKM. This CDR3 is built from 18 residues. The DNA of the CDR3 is TGTGCCAGCAGTACTACTCGGGACGTCAGCTCTGGGGCCAACGTCCTGACTTTC. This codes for CASSTTRDVSSGANVLTF.

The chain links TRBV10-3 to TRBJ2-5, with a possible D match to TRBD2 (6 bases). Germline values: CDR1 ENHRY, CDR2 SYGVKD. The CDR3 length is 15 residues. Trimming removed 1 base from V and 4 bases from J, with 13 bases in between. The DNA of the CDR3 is TGTGCCATCAGTGAGTTGGAGACTAGGCGAGAGACCCAGTACTTC. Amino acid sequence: CAISELETRRETQYF.

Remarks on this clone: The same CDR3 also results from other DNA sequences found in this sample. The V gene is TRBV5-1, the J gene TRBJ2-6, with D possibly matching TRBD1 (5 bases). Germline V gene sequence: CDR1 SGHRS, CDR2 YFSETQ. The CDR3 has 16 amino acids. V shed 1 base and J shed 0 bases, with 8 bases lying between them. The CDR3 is CASSLTGNSGANVLTF. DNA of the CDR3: TGCGCCAGCAGCTTGACAGGAAACTCTGGGGCCAACGTCCTGACTTTC.

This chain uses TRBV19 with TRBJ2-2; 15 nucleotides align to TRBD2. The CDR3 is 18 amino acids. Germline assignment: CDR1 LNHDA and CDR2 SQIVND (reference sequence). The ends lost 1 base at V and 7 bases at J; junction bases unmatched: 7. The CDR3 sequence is CASSIGTSGRAGLGELFF. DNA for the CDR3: TGTGCCAGTAGTATAGGGACTAGCGGGAGGGCCGGGCTCGGGGAGCTGTTTTTT. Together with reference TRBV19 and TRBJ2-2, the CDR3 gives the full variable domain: DGGITQSPKYLFRKEGQNVTLSCEQNLNHDAMYWYRQDPGQGLRLIYYSQIVNDFQKGDIAEGYSVSREKKESFPLTVTSAQKNPTAFYLCASSIGTSGRAGLGELFFGEGSRLTVL.

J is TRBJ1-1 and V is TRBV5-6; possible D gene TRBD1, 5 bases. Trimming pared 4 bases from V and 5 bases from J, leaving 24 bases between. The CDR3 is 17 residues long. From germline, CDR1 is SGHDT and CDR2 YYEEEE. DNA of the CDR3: TGTGCCAGCAGCCCCCTCCACAGGCTACCCGAAGTGACTGAAGCTTTCTTT. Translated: CASSPLHRLPEVTEAFF.

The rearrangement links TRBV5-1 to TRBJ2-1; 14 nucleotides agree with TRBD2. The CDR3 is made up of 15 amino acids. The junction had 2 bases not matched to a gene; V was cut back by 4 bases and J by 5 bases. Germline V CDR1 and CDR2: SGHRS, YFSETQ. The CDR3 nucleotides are TGCGCCAGCAGCCTGACTAGCGGGAGGGACAATGAGCAGTTCTTC. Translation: CASSLTSGRDNEQFF.

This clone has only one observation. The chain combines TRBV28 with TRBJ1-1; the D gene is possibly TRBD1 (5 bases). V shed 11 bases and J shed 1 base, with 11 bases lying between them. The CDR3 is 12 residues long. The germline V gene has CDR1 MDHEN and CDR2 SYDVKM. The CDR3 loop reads CAASQGNTEAFF. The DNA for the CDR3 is TGTGCCGCAAGCCAGGGGAACACTGAAGCTTTCTTT. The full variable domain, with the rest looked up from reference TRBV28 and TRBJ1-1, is DVKVTQSSRYLVKRTGEKVFLECVQDMDHENMFWYRQDPGLGLRLIYFSYDVKMKEKGDIPEGYSVSREKKERFSLILESASTNQTSMYLCAASQGNTEAFFGQGTRLTVV.

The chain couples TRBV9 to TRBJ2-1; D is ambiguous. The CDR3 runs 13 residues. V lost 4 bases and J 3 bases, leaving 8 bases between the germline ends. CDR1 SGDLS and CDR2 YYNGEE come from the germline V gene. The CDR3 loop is CASSSQNYNEQFF. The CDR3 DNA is TGTGCCAGCAGCTCTCAAAACTACAATGAGCAGTTCTTC.

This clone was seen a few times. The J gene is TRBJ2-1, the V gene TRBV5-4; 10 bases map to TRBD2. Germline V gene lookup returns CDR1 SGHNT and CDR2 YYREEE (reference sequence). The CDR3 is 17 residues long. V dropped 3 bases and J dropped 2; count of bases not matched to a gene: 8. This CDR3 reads CASSSRLAGETYNEQFF. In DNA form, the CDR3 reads TGTGCCAGCAGCTCCCGACTAGCGGGCGAAACCTACAATGAGCAGTTCTTC.

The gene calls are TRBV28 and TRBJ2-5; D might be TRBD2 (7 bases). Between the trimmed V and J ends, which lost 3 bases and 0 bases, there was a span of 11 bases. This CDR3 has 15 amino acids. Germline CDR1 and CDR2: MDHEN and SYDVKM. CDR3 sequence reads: CASSFVRGHQETQYF. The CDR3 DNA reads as TGTGCCAGCAGTTTCGTGCGGGGGCACCAAGAGACCCAGTACTTC.

The CDR3 protein is CASSLNSETEAFF. Here the CDR3 DNA reads TGTGCCAGCAGTTTGAACTCGGAAACTGAAGCTTTCTTT. The J gene is TRBJ1-1, the V gene TRBV12-3 or TRBV12-4; unclear D gene. V was shortened by 3 bases and J by 5 bases, with 10 bases between the two germline ends. The CDR3 spans 13 residues.

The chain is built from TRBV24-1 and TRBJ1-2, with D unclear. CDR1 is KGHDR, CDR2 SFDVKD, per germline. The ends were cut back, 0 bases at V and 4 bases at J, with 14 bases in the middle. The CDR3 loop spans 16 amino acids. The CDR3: CATSDLRPGPSYGYTF. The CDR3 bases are TGTGCCACCAGTGATTTGCGCCCAGGTCCGTCCTATGGCTACACCTTC.

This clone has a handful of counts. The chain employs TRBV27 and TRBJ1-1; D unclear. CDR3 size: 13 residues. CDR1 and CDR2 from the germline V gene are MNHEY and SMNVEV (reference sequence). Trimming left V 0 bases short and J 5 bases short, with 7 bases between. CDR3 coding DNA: TGTGCCAGCAGTTTATCGGAGGAAACTGAAGCTTTCTTT. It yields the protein CASSLSEETEAFF.

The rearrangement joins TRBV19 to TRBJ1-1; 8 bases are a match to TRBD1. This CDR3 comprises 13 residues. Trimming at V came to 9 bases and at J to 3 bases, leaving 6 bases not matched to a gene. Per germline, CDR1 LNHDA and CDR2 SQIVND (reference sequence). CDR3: CASAGTGDTEAFF. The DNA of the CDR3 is TGTGCCAGCGCCGGGACAGGAGACACTGAAGCTTTCTTT.

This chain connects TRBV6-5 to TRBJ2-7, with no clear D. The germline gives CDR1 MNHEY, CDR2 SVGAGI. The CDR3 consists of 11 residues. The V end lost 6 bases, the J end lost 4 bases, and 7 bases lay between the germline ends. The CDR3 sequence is CASRRTYEQYF. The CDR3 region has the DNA TGTGCCAGCAGACGTACTTACGAGCAGTACTTC.

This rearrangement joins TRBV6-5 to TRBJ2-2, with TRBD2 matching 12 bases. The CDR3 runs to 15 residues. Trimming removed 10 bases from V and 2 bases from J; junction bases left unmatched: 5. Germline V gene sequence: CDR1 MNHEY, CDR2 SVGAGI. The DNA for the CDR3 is TGTGCCATTCTAGCGGGGGGGCCTAACACCGGGGAGCTGTTTTTT. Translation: CAILAGGPNTGELFF.

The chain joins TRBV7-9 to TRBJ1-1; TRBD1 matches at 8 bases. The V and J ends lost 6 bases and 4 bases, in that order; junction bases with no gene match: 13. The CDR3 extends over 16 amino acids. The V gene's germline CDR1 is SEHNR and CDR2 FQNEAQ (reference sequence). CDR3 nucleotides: TGTGCCAGCAGGCCTCCCAACAGGGGGATTGCCACTGAAGCTTTCTTT. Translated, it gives CASRPPNRGIATEAFF.

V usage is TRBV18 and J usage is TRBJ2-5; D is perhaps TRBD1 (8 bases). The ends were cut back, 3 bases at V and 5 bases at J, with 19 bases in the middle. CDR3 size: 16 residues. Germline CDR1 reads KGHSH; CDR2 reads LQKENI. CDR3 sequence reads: CASSPETGVRGETQYF. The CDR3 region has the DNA TGTGCCAGCTCACCGGAGACAGGGGTGCGGGGGGAGACCCAGTACTTC.

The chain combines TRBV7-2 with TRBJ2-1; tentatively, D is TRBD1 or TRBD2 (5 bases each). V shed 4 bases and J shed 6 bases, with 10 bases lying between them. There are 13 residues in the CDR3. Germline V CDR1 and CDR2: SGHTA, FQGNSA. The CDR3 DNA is TGTGCCAGCAGCTCCGGGGCCTTCAATGAGCAGTTCTTC. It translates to CASSSGAFNEQFF.

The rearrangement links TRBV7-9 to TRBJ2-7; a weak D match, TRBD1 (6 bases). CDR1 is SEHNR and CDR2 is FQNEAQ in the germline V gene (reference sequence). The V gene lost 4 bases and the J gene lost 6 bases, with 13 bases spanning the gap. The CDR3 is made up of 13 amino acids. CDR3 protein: CASSWTEWSEQYF. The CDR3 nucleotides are TGTGCCAGCAGCTGGACAGAGTGGTCCGAGCAGTACTTC.

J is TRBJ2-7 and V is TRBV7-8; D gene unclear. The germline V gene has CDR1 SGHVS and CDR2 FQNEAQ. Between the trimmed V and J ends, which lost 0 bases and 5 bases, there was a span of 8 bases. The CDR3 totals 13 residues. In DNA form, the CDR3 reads TGTGCCAGCAGCTTAGCGGCCTTCGACGAGCAGTACTTC. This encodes CASSLAAFDEQYF.